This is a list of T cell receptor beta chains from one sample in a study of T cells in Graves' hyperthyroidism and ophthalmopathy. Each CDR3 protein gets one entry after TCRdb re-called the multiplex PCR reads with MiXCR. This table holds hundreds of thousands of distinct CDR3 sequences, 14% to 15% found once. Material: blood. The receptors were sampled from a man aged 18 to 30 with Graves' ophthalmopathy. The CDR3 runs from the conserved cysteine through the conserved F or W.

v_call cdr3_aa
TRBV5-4 CASSLGGASYGYTF
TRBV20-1 CSAPTGATYEQYF
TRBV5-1 CASSWVGAQNEQYF
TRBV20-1 CSAPRQGSSYEQYF
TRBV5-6 CASSNRVSNQPQHF
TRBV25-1 CASSLASGLYEQYF
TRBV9 CASSVTGPNTEAFF
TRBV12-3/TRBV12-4 CASSFGLLTPGNTIYF
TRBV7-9 CASSLSREVDTQYF
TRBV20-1 CSARVRASGEQETQYF
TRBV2 CASRGTSGTFYEQYF
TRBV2 CASSEVGTGRGYTF
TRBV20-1 CSASQLVMDEQFF
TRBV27 CASSKDPGQGPYEQYF
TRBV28 CASSLGQELYEQYF
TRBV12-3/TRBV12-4 CASSVQATGELFF
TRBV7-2 CASSLADEQYF
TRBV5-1 CASSLAYTDTQYF
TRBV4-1 CASSQAQGAAFF
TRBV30 CAWSATGSGTDTQYF
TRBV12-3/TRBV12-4 CASSGAWERSPLHF
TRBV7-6 CASTLAGEGLHEQYF
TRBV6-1 CASSPLNEGMNTEAFF
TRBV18 CASSPLDRYNEQFF
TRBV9 CASSVEFDFRRVGRVRAFF